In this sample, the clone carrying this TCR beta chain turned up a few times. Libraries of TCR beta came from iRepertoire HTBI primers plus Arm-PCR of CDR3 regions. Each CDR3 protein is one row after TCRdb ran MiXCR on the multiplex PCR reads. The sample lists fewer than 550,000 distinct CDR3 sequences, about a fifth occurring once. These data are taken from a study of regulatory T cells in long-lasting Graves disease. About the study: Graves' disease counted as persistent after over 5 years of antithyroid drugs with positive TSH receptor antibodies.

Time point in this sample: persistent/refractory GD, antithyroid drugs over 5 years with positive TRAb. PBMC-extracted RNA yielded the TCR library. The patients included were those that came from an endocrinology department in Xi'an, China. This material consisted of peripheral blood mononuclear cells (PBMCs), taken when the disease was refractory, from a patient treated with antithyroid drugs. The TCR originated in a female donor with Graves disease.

The CDR3 DNA sequence: TGTGCCAGTAGTACGCCGGAATACGAGCAGTACTTC. It translates to CASSTPEYEQYF. The rearrangement links TRBV19 to TRBJ2-7; D gene ambiguous. V was cut by 4 bases and J by 4 bases, with 8 bases left in between. The V gene's germline CDR1 is LNHDA and CDR2 SQIVND (reference sequence). This CDR3 has 12 residues. The full variable domain, with the rest looked up from reference TRBV19 and TRBJ2-7, is DGGITQSPKYLFRKEGQNVTLSCEQNLNHDAMYWYRQDPGQGLRLIYYSQIVNDFQKGDIAEGYSVSREKKESFPLTVTSAQKNPTAFYLCASSTPEYEQYFGPGTRLTVT.